The rows below give T cell receptor beta chains drawn from one sample of a study of CD8 T cells in Susac syndrome. TCRdb recomputed calls from the immunoSEQ multiplex PCR reads with MiXCR, one row per CDR3 protein. In the table there are hundreds of thousands of distinct CDR3 sequences, about 88% of which are singletons. The source material was CD8+ T cells from PBMCs. These TCRs come from a human donor with multiple sclerosis. Each CDR3 is given with its conserved first and last residue. The D gene is left open where the match is weak. Clone size is not always given. Where it is, it says once, few, many or a class for expanded clones.

CDR3aa: CASSLGARDEQYF; CDR3nt: TGTGCCAGCAGCTTAGGAGCACGGGACGAGCAGTACTTC; j_gene: TRBJ2-7; v_gene: TRBV11-2; abundance: NA; len: 13; d_gene: NA
CDR3aa: CAWSVLETGNQPQHF; CDR3nt: TGTGCCTGGAGTGTACTCGAGACAGGCAATCAGCCCCAGCATTTT; j_gene: TRBJ1-5; v_gene: TRBV30; abundance: once; len: 15; d_gene: NA
CDR3aa: CATSRELRANQPQHF; CDR3nt: TGTGCCACCAGCAGAGAACTTAGGGCCAATCAGCCCCAGCATTTT; j_gene: TRBJ1-5; v_gene: TRBV15; abundance: NA; len: 15; d_gene: NA
CDR3aa: CASSETGSTEAFF; CDR3nt: TGTGCCAGCTCAGAGACAGGGAGCACTGAAGCTTTCTTT; j_gene: TRBJ1-1; v_gene: TRBV18; abundance: NA; len: 13; d_gene: TRBD1
CDR3aa: CASSLFSTGPLFF; CDR3nt: TGTGCCAGCAGCTTATTTAGTACAGGTCCGCTGTTTTTT; j_gene: TRBJ2-2; v_gene: TRBV11-2; abundance: NA; len: 13; d_gene: NA
CDR3aa: CASSGGGLPQETQYF; CDR3nt: TGTGCCAGCAGCGGGGGGGGACTACCCCAAGAGACCCAGTACTTC; j_gene: TRBJ2-5; v_gene: TRBV9; abundance: NA; len: 15; d_gene: TRBD2
CDR3aa: CASRQTGMNTEAFF; CDR3nt: TGTGCCAGCAGACAGACAGGTATGAACACTGAAGCTTTCTTT; j_gene: TRBJ1-1; v_gene: TRBV7-9; abundance: NA; len: 14; d_gene: NA
CDR3aa: CSARDGGELFF; CDR3nt: TGCAGTGCTAGAGACGGCGGGGAGCTGTTTTTT; j_gene: TRBJ2-2; v_gene: TRBV20-1; abundance: NA; len: 11; d_gene: NA
CDR3aa: CASSSGQGNSYEQYF; CDR3nt: TGTGCCAGCAGCTCGGGACAGGGAAACTCCTACGAGCAGTACTTC; j_gene: TRBJ2-7; v_gene: TRBV7-9; abundance: NA; len: 15; d_gene: TRBD1
CDR3aa: CAISEGDRVNTEAFF; CDR3nt: TGTGCCATCAGTGAGGGGGACAGAGTGAACACTGAAGCTTTCTTT; j_gene: TRBJ1-1; v_gene: TRBV10-3; abundance: NA; len: 15; d_gene: TRBD1
CDR3aa: CSVEPRGGRAGETQYF; CDR3nt: TGCAGCGTTGAACCCCGGGGCGGGAGGGCCGGAGAGACCCAGTACTTC; j_gene: TRBJ2-5; v_gene: TRBV29-1; abundance: NA; len: 16; d_gene: TRBD2
CDR3aa: CASSQVASGTYEQYF; CDR3nt: TGTGCCAGCAGCCAAGTGGCTAGCGGTACCTACGAGCAGTACTTC; j_gene: TRBJ2-7; v_gene: TRBV4-2; abundance: NA; len: 15; d_gene: TRBD2
CDR3aa: CASSVQQGAYEQYF; CDR3nt: TGTGCCAGCAGCGTACAGCAGGGGGCTTACGAGCAGTACTTC; j_gene: TRBJ2-7; v_gene: TRBV9; abundance: NA; len: 14; d_gene: TRBD1
CDR3aa: CASSERGAGYNEQFF; CDR3nt: TGTGCCAGCAGTGAACGGGGGGCAGGCTACAATGAGCAGTTCTTC; j_gene: TRBJ2-1; v_gene: TRBV2; abundance: once; len: 15; d_gene: NA
CDR3aa: CASTPFDPSTDTQYF; CDR3nt: TGTGCCAGCACTCCATTCGACCCTAGCACAGATACGCAGTATTTT; j_gene: TRBJ2-3; v_gene: TRBV6-5; abundance: NA; len: 15; d_gene: NA
CDR3aa: CASSQDLGAAGGPYGYTF; CDR3nt: TGTGCCAGCAGTCAAGATTTAGGCGCCGCAGGGGGTCCCTATGGCTACACCTTC; j_gene: TRBJ1-2; v_gene: TRBV6-1; abundance: few; len: 18; d_gene: TRBD1
CDR3aa: CASSHAQGSVNTGELFF; CDR3nt: TGTGCCAGCAGCCATGCTCAGGGGTCGGTGAACACCGGGGAGCTGTTTTTT; j_gene: TRBJ2-2; v_gene: TRBV7-9; abundance: NA; len: 17; d_gene: NA
CDR3aa: CASSHLRNVSLGYTF; CDR3nt: TGTGCCAGCAGCCACCTGCGGAATGTTAGTTTAGGCTACACCTTC; j_gene: TRBJ1-2; v_gene: TRBV11-2; abundance: once; len: 15; d_gene: NA
CDR3aa: CASSIRSGELFF; CDR3nt: TGTGCCAGCAGCATACGGTCCGGGGAGCTGTTTTTT; j_gene: TRBJ2-2; v_gene: TRBV7-9; abundance: NA; len: 12; d_gene: NA
CDR3aa: CATSDFEGADTGELFF; CDR3nt: TGTGCCACCAGTGATTTTGAGGGGGCCGACACCGGGGAGCTGTTTTTT; j_gene: TRBJ2-2; v_gene: TRBV24-1; abundance: NA; len: 16; d_gene: TRBD1
CDR3aa: CASSIKAGAYSGANVLTF; CDR3nt: TGTGCCAGTAGTATTAAAGCAGGGGCTTACTCTGGGGCCAACGTCCTGACTTTC; j_gene: TRBJ2-6; v_gene: TRBV19; abundance: NA; len: 18; d_gene: NA
CDR3aa: CASSYKGPEGEKLFF; CDR3nt: TGTGCCAGCAGTTATAAGGGGCCGGAGGGTGAAAAACTGTTTTTT; j_gene: TRBJ1-4; v_gene: TRBV6-5; abundance: NA; len: 15; d_gene: NA
CDR3aa: CASSQRAGESYEQYF; CDR3nt: TGCGCCAGCAGCCAAAGAGCGGGAGAGTCGTACGAGCAGTACTTC; j_gene: TRBJ2-7; v_gene: TRBV4-1; abundance: NA; len: 15; d_gene: TRBD2
CDR3aa: CSVEQGGEQYF; CDR3nt: TGCAGCGTGGAACAGGGAGGGGAGCAGTACTTC; j_gene: TRBJ2-7; v_gene: TRBV29-1; abundance: NA; len: 11; d_gene: NA
CDR3aa: CATSRANPYEQYF; CDR3nt: TGTGCCACCAGCAGAGCGAACCCCTACGAGCAGTACTTC; j_gene: TRBJ2-7; v_gene: TRBV15; abundance: NA; len: 13; d_gene: NA
CDR3aa: CASSWKTGNYGYTF; CDR3nt: TGTGCCAGCAGCTGGAAGACAGGGAACTATGGCTACACCTTC; j_gene: TRBJ1-2; v_gene: TRBV5-4; abundance: once; len: 14; d_gene: TRBD1
CDR3aa: CASGLKMQGGEQYF; CDR3nt: TGTGCTAGTGGTTTGAAGATGCAAGGAGGCGAGCAGTACTTC; j_gene: TRBJ2-7; v_gene: TRBV12-5; abundance: once; len: 14; d_gene: NA
CDR3aa: CASRGLAGEQFF; CDR3nt: TGTGCCAGCAGGGGACTAGCCGGTGAGCAGTTCTTC; j_gene: TRBJ2-1; v_gene: TRBV6-1; abundance: NA; len: 12; d_gene: TRBD2
CDR3aa: CASSQETSQGGTQYF; CDR3nt: TGTGCCAGCAGCCAAGAAACTAGCCAGGGGGGGACCCAGTACTTC; j_gene: TRBJ2-5; v_gene: TRBV3-1; abundance: NA; len: 15; d_gene: NA
CDR3aa: CASSLGPGTGDNEQYF; CDR3nt: TGTGCCAGCAGCTTAGGGCCGGGGACAGGGGACAACGAGCAGTACTTC; j_gene: TRBJ2-7; v_gene: TRBV11-2; abundance: NA; len: 16; d_gene: TRBD1
CDR3aa: CASSFDSRDEQYF; CDR3nt: TGTGCCAGCAGCTTCGACAGTCGGGACGAGCAGTACTTC; j_gene: TRBJ2-7; v_gene: TRBV7-9; abundance: NA; len: 13; d_gene: NA
CDR3aa: CASSKEDDQGEKLFF; CDR3nt: TGTGCCAGCAGCAAAGAAGATGACCAGGGTGAAAAACTGTTTTTT; j_gene: TRBJ1-4; v_gene: TRBV21-1; abundance: NA; len: 15; d_gene: NA
CDR3aa: CASGRDSYEQYF; CDR3nt: TGTGCCAGCGGGAGGGACTCCTACGAGCAGTACTTC; j_gene: TRBJ2-7; v_gene: TRBV2; abundance: NA; len: 12; d_gene: TRBD2
CDR3aa: CASSLTEGYTEAFF; CDR3nt: TGTGCCAGCAGCTTAACGGAGGGGTACACTGAAGCTTTCTTT; j_gene: TRBJ1-1; v_gene: TRBV7-3; abundance: few; len: 14; d_gene: NA
CDR3aa: CAWSQGANYEQYF; CDR3nt: TGTGCCTGGAGTCAGGGGGCGAACTACGAGCAGTACTTC; j_gene: TRBJ2-7; v_gene: TRBV30; abundance: NA; len: 13; d_gene: TRBD1
CDR3aa: CASSSGWGQGTEAFF; CDR3nt: TGCGCCAGCAGCTCGGGCTGGGGGCAGGGGACTGAAGCTTTCTTT; j_gene: TRBJ1-1; v_gene: TRBV5-1; abundance: NA; len: 15; d_gene: NA
CDR3aa: CASSYTSGRNNEQFF; CDR3nt: TGTGCCAGCAGTTATACTAGCGGGAGGAACAATGAGCAGTTCTTC; j_gene: TRBJ2-1; v_gene: TRBV6-5; abundance: few; len: 15; d_gene: TRBD2
CDR3aa: CASSGSLGNTGELFF; CDR3nt: TGTGCCAGCAGCGGAAGTTTAGGAAACACCGGGGAGCTGTTTTTT; j_gene: TRBJ2-2; v_gene: TRBV9; abundance: NA; len: 15; d_gene: NA